The 7 T cell receptor beta chains listed next were all sequenced from one sample in a study of cytomegalovirus exposure and HLA in healthy donors. 13 Jbeta primers and 60 Vbeta primers were used for the PCR. Assay: immunoSEQ multiplex PCR; the TCRdb copy retains only in-frame clones and omits some. The table records over 200,000 clones, around 80% of them present only once. Sequenced material: PBMCs. Receptor source: a middle-aged woman in good health and CMV-seronegative.

V and J are TRBV7-3 and TRBJ2-2, with TRBD2 matching 8 bases. The ends lost 11 bases at V and 4 bases at J; junction bases unmatched: 6. The V gene's germline CDR1 is SGHTA and CDR2 FQGTGA. This CDR3 contains 13 residues. The CDR3 loop is CASAGGTTGELFF. The CDR3 bases are TGTGCCTCGGCGGGGGGCACCACCGGGGAGCTGTTTTTT.

V usage is TRBV7-3 and J usage is TRBJ2-2, with a tentative D call TRBD1 (6 bases). Germline CDR1 reads SGHTA; CDR2 reads FQGTGA. With 2 bases removed from V and 2 bases from J, the gap between germline ends came to 9 bases. This CDR3 contains 15 residues. The CDR3 loop is CASSLSGVNTGELFF. As DNA, the CDR3 is TGTGCCAGCAGCTTATCAGGGGTTAACACCGGGGAGCTGTTTTTT.

The chain has TRBV5-1 and TRBJ2-3, with D perhaps matching TRBD1 (6 bases). CDR1 and CDR2 (germline): SGHRS, YFSETQ. This CDR3 has 15 residues. With 2 bases removed from V and 1 base from J, the gap between germline ends came to 11 bases. The CDR3 DNA reads as TGCGCCAGCAGCTTAAACAGGGTGGGCACAGATACGCAGTATTTT. Translating it yields CASSLNRVGTDTQYF.

This chain uses TRBV19 with TRBJ2-7; a possible D gene is TRBD2 (6 bases). The germline V gene has CDR1 LNHDA and CDR2 SQIVND (reference sequence). The CDR3 is made up of 16 amino acids. The V and J ends lost 3 bases and 5 bases respectively, with 20 bases between them. The CDR3 loop reads CASSIGRGTDEDEQYF. CDR3 in DNA: TGTGCCAGTAGTATCGGTCGGGGGACCGACGAGGACGAGCAGTACTTC.

The gene calls are TRBV19 and TRBJ1-1; 9 nucleotides agree with TRBD1. Trimming cost V 3 bases and J 6 bases; bases outside gene matches: 8. The CDR3 totals 15 residues. The germline V gene encodes CDR1 LNHDA and CDR2 SQIVND (reference sequence). The CDR3 loop is CASSIRQGVFAEAFF. The CDR3 nucleotides are TGTGCCAGTAGTATCCGACAGGGGGTATTCGCTGAAGCTTTCTTT.

As concerns this clone: The junction departs from germline at one end; a sequencing error may be responsible. The chain's CDR3 is CSSREEPPEAFF. DNA of the CDR3: TGTTCCAGCAGAGAGGAACCTCCTGAAGCTTTCTTT. This rearrangement joins TRBV7-9 to TRBJ1-1; D unresolved. Germline V gene data show CDR1 as SEHNR and CDR2 as FQNEAQ (reference sequence). The CDR3 loop spans 12 amino acids. Full variable domain (missing parts from reference TRBV7-9 and TRBJ1-1): DTGVSQNPRHKITKRGQNVTFRCDPISEHNRLYWYRQTLGQGPEFLTYFQNEAQLEKSRLLSDRFSAERPKGSFSTLEIQRTEQGDSAMYLCSSREEPPEAFFGQGTRLTVV.

This clone has more than one count but fewer than ten. The rearrangement links TRBV5-1 to TRBJ1-6; TRBD1 aligns across 8 bases. The junction had 6 bases not matched to a gene; V was cut back by 4 bases and J by 6 bases. CDR3 size: 15 residues. The V gene's germline CDR1 is SGHRS and CDR2 YFSETQ. The CDR3: CASSQGAKSNSPLHF. For the CDR3, the DNA is TGCGCCAGCAGCCAGGGGGCTAAGAGTAATTCACCCCTCCACTTT.